The clone carrying this TCR beta chain has a count of ten or more. Time point denoted: blood at routine non-recurrence follow-up after resection. In TCRdb, the 5' RACE reads were re-called with MiXCR into one record per CDR3 protein. The sample carries 49,000 or so distinct CDR3 sequences, 10% to 15% recorded once. The entry originates in a study of spatial heterogeneity in lung cancer. Material: PBMCs, obtained at follow-up. This sequence originates from a male donor with early-stage non-small cell lung cancer.

The CDR3 loop is CAVWGSYEQYF. The CDR3 DNA is TGTGCCGTCTGGGGGAGCTACGAGCAGTACTTC. V usage is TRBV30 and J usage is TRBJ2-7; D tentatively fits TRBD1 or TRBD2 (5 bases each). CDR1 is GTSNPN, CDR2 SVGIG, per germline (reference sequence). Trimming took off 8 bases at V and 3 bases at J, with 11 bases between the two ends. CDR3 size: 11 residues.